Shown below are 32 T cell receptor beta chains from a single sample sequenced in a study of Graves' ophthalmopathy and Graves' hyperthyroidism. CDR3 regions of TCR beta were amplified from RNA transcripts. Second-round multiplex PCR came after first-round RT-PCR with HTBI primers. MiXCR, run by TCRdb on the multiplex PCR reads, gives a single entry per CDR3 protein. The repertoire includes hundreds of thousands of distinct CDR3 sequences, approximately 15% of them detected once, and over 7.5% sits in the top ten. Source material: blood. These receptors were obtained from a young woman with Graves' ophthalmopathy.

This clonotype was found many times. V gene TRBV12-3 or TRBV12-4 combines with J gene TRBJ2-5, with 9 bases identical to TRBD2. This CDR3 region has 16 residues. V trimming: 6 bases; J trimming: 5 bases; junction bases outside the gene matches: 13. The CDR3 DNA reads TGTGCCAGCAGAAAACACGCCGCGGGAGGGTTGGAGACCCAGTACTTC. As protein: CASRKHAAGGLETQYF.

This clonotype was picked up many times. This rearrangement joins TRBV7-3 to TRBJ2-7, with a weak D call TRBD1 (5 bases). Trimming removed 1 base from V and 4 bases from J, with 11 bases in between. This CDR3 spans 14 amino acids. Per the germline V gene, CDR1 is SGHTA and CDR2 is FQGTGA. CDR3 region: CASSLNGHEYEQYF. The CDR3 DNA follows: TGTGCCAGCAGCTTAAATGGACACGAGTACGAGCAGTACTTC. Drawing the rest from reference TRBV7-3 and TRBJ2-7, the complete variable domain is GAGVSQTPSNKVTEKGKYVELRCDPISGHTALYWYRQSLGQGPEFLIYFQGTGAADDSGLPNDRFFAVRPEGSVSTLKIQRTERGDSAVYLCASSLNGHEYEQYFGPGTRLTVT.

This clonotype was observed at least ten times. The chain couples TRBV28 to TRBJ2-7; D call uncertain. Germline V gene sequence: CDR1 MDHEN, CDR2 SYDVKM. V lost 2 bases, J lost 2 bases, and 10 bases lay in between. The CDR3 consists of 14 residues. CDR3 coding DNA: TGTGCCAGCAGTTTAGTGCAGTTAACCTACGAGCAGTACTTC. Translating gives CASSLVQLTYEQYF.

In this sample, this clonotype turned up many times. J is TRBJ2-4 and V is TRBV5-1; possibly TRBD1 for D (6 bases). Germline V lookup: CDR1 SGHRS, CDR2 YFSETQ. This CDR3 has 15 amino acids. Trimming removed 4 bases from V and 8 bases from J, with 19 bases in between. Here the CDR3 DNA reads TGCGCCAGCAGCGTAGGAAACAGGGTTTGGGACATTCAGTACTTC. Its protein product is CASSVGNRVWDIQYF.

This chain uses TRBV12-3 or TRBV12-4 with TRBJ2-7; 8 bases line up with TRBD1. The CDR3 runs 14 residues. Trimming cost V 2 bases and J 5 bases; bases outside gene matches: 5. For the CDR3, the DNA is TGTGCCAGCAGTTTACGGACAGGGATCAACGAGCAGTACTTC. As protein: CASSLRTGINEQYF.

The CDR3 loop is CASSARVLNTEAFF. The DNA for the CDR3 is TGTGCCAGCAGCGCCAGGGTACTGAACACTGAAGCTTTCTTT. The chain combines TRBV7-2 with TRBJ1-1, with TRBD1 as a possible D gene (5 bases). Germline values: CDR1 SGHTA, CDR2 FQGNSA. The length of the CDR3 is 14 residues. The V end lost 5 bases, the J end lost 0 bases, and 10 bases lay between the germline ends.

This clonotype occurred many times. The CDR3 DNA reads as TGTGCCAGCAACTACCTCCGGGGCAGCAATCAGCCCCAGCATTTT. It codes for CASNYLRGSNQPQHF. The V call is TRBV28, the J call TRBJ1-5; D perhaps matches TRBD1 (5 bases). CDR1 and CDR2 from the germline V gene are MDHEN and SYDVKM. The CDR3 consists of 15 residues. Trimming stripped 7 bases from V and 1 base from J, with 14 bases between.

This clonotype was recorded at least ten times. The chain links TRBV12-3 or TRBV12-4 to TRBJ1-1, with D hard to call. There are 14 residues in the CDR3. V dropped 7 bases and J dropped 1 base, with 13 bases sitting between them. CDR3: CASTLGWENTEAFF. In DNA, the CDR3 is TGTGCCAGCACCTTAGGTTGGGAGAACACTGAAGCTTTCTTT.

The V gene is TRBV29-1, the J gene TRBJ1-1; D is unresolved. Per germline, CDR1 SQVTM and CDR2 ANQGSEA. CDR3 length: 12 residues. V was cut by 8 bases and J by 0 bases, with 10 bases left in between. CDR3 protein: CSYWGVNTEAFF. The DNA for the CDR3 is TGCAGCTACTGGGGAGTGAACACTGAAGCTTTCTTT.

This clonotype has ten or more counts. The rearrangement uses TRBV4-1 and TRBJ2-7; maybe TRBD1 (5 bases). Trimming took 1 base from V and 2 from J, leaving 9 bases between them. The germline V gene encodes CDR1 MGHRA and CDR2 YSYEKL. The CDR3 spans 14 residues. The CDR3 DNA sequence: TGCGCCAGCAGCCAAGCAGGGTTCCCCTACGAGCAGTACTTC. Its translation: CASSQAGFPYEQYF.

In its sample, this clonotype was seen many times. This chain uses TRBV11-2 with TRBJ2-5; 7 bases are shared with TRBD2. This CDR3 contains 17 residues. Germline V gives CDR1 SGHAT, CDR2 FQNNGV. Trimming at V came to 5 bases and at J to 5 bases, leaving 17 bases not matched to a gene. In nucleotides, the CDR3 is TGTGCCAGCAGCCCATCGGGGAGGGTATTCTCAGTCGAGACCCAGTACTTC. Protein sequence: CASSPSGRVFSVETQYF.

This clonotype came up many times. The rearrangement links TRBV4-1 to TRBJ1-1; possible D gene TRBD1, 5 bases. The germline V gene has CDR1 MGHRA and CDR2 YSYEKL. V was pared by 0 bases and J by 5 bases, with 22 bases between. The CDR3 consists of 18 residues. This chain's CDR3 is CASSQDSMAGQAFTEAFF. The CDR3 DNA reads TGCGCCAGCAGCCAAGACTCTATGGCAGGGCAGGCATTTACTGAAGCTTTCTTT.

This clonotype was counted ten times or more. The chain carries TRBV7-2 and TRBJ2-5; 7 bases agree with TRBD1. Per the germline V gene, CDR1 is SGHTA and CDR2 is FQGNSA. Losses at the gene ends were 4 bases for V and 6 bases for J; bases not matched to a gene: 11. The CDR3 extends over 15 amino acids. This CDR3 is CASSSRWGQLQTQYF. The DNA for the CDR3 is TGTGCCAGCAGCTCTAGATGGGGACAGCTGCAGACCCAGTACTTC.

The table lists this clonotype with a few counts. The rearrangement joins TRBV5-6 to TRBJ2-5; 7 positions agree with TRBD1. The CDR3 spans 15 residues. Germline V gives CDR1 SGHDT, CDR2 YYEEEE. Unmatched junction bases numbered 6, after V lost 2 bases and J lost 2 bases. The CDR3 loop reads CASSFKGTEQETQYF. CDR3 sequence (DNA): TGTGCCAGCAGCTTCAAGGGGACAGAGCAAGAGACCCAGTACTTC.

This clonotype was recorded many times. In DNA, the CDR3 is TGCAGTGCAAGATCGCCTGTGAACACTGAAGCTTTCTTT. The encoded protein is CSARSPVNTEAFF. The chain couples TRBV20-1 to TRBJ1-1; D gene ambiguous. The CDR3 is 13 amino acids. Germline V CDR1 and CDR2: DFQATT, SNEGSKA (reference sequence). V lost 6 bases and J lost 0, with 11 bases in between.

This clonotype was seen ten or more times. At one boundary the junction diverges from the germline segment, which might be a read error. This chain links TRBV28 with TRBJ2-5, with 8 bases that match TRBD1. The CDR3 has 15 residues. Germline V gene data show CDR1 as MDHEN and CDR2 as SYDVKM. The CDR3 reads CVSSPSGGARETQYF. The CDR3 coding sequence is TGTGTCAGCAGTCCCTCAGGGGGCGCGCGGGAGACCCAGTACTTC. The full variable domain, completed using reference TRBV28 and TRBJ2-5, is DVKVTQSSRYLVKRTGEKVFLECVQDMDHENMFWYRQDPGLGLRLIYFSYDVKMKEKGDIPEGYSVSREKKERFSLILESASTNQTSMYLCVSSPSGGARETQYFGPGTRLLVL.

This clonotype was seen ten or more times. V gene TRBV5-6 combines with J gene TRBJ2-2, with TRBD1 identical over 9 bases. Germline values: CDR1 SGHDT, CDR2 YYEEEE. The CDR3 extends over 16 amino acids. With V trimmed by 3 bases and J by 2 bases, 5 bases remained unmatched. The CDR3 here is CASSYGQGTNTGELFF. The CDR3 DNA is TGTGCCAGCAGCTACGGACAGGGGACCAACACCGGGGAGCTGTTTTTT.

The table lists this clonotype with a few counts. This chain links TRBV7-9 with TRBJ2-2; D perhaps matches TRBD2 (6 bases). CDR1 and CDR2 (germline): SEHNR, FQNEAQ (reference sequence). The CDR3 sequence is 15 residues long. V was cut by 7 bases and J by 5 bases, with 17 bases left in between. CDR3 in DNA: TGTGCCAGCACCCTTTCCGGGAGTAGTACCGGGGAGCTGTTTTTT. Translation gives CASTLSGSSTGELFF.

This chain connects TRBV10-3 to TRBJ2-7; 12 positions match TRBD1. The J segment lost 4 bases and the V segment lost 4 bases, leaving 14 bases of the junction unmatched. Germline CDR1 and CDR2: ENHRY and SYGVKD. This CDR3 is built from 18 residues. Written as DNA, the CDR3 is TGTGCCATCAGTGGACTAGGCCTCCGGGACAGGGGGCTTTACGAGCAGTACTTC. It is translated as CAISGLGLRDRGLYEQYF.

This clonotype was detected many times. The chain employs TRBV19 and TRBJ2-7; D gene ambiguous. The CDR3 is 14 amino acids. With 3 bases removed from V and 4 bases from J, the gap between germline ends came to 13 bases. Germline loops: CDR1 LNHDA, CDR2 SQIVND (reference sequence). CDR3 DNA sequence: TGTGCCAGTAGTATCGGCAGCCCGGTTTACGAGCAGTACTTC. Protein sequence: CASSIGSPVYEQYF.

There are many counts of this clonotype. The CDR3 nucleotides are TGCGCCAGCAGCTTGGAGGGACAGGGGGCTTTCAACACTGAAGCTTTCTTT. Translating gives CASSLEGQGAFNTEAFF. The chain recombines TRBV5-1 with TRBJ1-1; 12 bases fit TRBD1. Trimming removed 0 bases from V and 2 bases from J; junction bases left unmatched: 5. In germline, CDR1 is SGHRS, CDR2 YFSETQ. This CDR3 has 17 amino acids.

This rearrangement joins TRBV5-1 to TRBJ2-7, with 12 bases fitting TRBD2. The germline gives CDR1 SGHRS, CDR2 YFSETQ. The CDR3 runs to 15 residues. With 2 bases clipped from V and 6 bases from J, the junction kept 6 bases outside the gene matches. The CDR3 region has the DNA TGCGCCAGCAGCTTACTGACTAGCGGGAGTGGCGAGCAGTACTTC. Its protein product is CASSLLTSGSGEQYF. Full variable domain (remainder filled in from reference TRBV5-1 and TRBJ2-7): KAGVTQTPRYLIKTRGQQVTLSCSPISGHRSVSWYQQTPGQGLQFLFEYFSETQRNKGNFPGRFSGRQFSNSRSEMNVSTLELGDSALYLCASSLLTSGSGEQYFGPGTRLTVT.

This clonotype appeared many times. The CDR3 region has the DNA TGTGCCAGCAGTTTAAGGTCGGGGGCGAGCACCGGGGAGCTGTTTTTT. Its translation: CASSLRSGASTGELFF. The gene calls are TRBV12-3 or TRBV12-4 and TRBJ2-2; D tentatively fits TRBD1 or TRBD2 (6 bases each). V lost 2 bases to trimming and J lost 4 bases, with 14 bases between them. The CDR3 consists of 16 residues.

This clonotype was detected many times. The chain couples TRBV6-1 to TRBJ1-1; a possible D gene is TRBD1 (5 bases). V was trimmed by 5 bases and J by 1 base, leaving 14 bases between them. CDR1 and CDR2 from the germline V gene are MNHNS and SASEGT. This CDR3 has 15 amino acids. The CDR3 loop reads CASSRRGEGNTEAFF. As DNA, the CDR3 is TGTGCCAGCAGTCGCCGAGGGGAGGGGAACACTGAAGCTTTCTTT.

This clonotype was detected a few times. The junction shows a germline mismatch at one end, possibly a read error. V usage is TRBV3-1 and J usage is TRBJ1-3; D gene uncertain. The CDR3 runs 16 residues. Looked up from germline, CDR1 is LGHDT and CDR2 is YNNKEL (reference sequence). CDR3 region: CASNQARLISGNTIYF. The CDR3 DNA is TGTGCCAGCAACCAAGCCCGTCTTATCTCTGGAAACACCATATATTTT. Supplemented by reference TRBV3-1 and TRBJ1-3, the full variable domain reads DTAVSQTPKYLVTQMGNDKSIKCEQNLGHDTMYWYKQDSKKFLKIMFSYNNKELIINETVPNRFSPKSPDKAHLNLHINSLELGDSAVYFCASNQARLISGNTIYFGEGSWLTVV.

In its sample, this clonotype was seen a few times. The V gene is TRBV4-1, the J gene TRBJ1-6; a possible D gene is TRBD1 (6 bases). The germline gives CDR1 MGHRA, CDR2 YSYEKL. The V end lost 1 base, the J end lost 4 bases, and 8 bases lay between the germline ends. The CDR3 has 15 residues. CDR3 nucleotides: TGCGCCAGCAGCCAAGTAGGGGGATATAATTCACCCCTCCACTTT. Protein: CASSQVGGYNSPLHF.

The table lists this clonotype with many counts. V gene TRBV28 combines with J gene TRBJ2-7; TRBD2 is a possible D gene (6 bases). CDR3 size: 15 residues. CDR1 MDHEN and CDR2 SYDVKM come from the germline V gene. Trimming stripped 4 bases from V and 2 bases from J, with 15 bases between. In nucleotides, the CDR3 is TGTGCCAGCAGTTCCGACAGAGGGAGGCCCTACGAGCAGTACTTC. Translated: CASSSDRGRPYEQYF.

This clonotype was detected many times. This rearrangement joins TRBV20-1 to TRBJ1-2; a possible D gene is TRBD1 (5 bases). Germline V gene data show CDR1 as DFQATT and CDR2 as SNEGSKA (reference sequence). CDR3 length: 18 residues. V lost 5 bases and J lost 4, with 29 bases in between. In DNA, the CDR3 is TGCAGTGCTGAGGGACGGGAAGACCTAACCCTAACCCTCTATGGCTACACCTTC. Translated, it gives CSAEGREDLTLTLYGYTF.

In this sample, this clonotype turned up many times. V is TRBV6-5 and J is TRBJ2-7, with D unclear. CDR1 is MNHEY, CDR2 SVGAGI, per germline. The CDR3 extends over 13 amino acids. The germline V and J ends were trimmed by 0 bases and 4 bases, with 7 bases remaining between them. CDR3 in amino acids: CASSYSSEYEQYF. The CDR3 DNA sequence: TGTGCCAGCAGTTACTCATCGGAGTACGAGCAGTACTTC.

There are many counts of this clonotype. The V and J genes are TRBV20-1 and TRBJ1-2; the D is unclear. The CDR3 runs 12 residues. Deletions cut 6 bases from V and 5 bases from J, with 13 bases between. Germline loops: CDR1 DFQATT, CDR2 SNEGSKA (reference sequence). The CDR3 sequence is CSASATGYGYTF. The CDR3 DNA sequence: TGCAGTGCAAGCGCTACGGGATATGGCTACACCTTC.

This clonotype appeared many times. The CDR3 DNA follows: TGTGCCAGCAGTTACTCGGGCGGGAGGGCGTTCGAGCAGTACTTC. Translation: CASSYSGGRAFEQYF. V is TRBV6-5 and J is TRBJ2-7; 9 bases fit TRBD2. This CDR3 is 15 amino acids long. In germline, CDR1 is MNHEY, CDR2 SVGAGI. Trimming cost V 0 bases and J 6 bases; bases outside gene matches: 6.

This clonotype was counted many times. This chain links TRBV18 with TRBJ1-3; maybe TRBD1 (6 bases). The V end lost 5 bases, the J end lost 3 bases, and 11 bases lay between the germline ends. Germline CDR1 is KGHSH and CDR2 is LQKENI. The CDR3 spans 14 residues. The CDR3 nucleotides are TGTGCCAGCTCATCAGGGACAAGTGGAAACACCATATATTTT. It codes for CASSSGTSGNTIYF.